This T cell receptor beta chain was identified in a study of blood T cell repertoires in COVID-19 (TCRdb year 2020). Describing the broader study: The collaborator samples originated in the United States, Italy and Spain and spanned the acute and convalescent phases of COVID-19. Deeply sampled blood TCRbeta repertoires from subjects exposed to, actively infected with, or recovered from COVID-19 were included in the dataset. Nearly every sample came with metadata listing a de-identified subject ID, COVID-19 status, age in years and sex. Where available, HLA class I and class II types were obtained from metadata supplied by the sample provider rather than from assay-based typing. The prospective study material was composed of cDNA or gDNA derived from T cells, B-cell-depleted T cells, or PBMCs. The repertoires were made available in a free public database intended to serve as a resource for research on the immune response to SARS-CoV-2. The samples were drawn from the first 160 participants of the ongoing ImmuneRACE study and from 950 to 1,500 subjects provided by 6 global collaborators. Summary of the overall study and its limitations: The amount of clinical and demographic metadata varied by source and participant and was provided uncurated.

TCRbeta CDR3 regions were amplified from genomic DNA using the immunoSEQ Assay, a bias-controlled multiplex PCR. Per the authors' processing: The number of nucleated cells in each sample was estimated from the amplification of reference gene primers within the assay. To quantify the absolute abundance of each unique TCRbeta CDR3 rearrangement, sequence reads were collapsed and filtered. For each sample, productive Simpson clonality was calculated as the square root of Simpson's diversity index across productive rearrangements. TCRdb took this table from immuneACCESS and kept in-frame rearrangements with V and J called. Such tables lack part of the clones; where checked against another copy, unresolved V genes explain under half of the gap, and the rest is unexplained. D and trimming come from the DNA, and the V and J calls and clone size come from that table. The sample contains a few hundred thousand clones, over 85% of them found a single time. The ten largest clonotypes hold less than 3.5% of the sample.

Taken from cysteine to phenylalanine, the CDR3 has 15 residues. Only CDR3 DNA remains: 45 bases, in frame from the first base. CDR1 and CDR2 (SGHAT, FQNNGV) derive from the germline V gene. V is reduced by 5 bases and J by 2 bases, leaving a spacing of 12 bases between them. Participants in the prospective study were aged about 18 to 90 years, lived in about two dozen United States geographic areas, and enrolled through a virtual design. In the prospective study, participants were assigned to cohorts based on the clinical history participants reported in a screening survey and a study questionnaire. Exposed participants were defined as having been in contact with someone with a PCR-confirmed or clinician-diagnosed COVID-19 case within 2 weeks of study entry. In the prospective study, whole blood, serum and a nasopharyngeal or oropharyngeal swab were collected from each participant by mobile phlebotomists. Over a roughly 2-month period, participants in the prospective study had the option of providing additional blood draws and questionnaires. Prospective study blood samples were shipped either frozen or at room temperature before DNA extraction.

This clone was observed once. Its antigen is currently not known. Base-call qualities are not available, and no considerably larger clone is one nucleotide away. This sequence originates from a woman in her fifties or sixties who had been exposed to COVID-19. The chain couples TRBV11-2 to TRBJ2-2; 6 matching bases give a weak D call of TRBD1. Sequenced sample: PBMCs or T cells enriched from blood (not recorded which). The CDR3 amino acid sequence is: CASSVGTTNTGELFF. The DNA sequence is as follows: TGTGCCAGCAGCGTCGGGACAACCAACACCGGGGAGCTGTTTTTT.